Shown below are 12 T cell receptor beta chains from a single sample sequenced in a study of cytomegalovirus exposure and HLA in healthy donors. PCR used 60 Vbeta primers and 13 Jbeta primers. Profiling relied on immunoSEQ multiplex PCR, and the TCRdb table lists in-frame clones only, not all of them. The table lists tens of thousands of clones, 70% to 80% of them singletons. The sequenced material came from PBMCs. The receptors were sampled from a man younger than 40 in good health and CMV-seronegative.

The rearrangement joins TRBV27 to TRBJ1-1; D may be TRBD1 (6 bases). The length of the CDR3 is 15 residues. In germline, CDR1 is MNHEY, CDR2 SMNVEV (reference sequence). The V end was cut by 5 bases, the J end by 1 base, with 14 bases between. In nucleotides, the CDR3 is TGTGCCAGCAGTAAAAAGACAGGTCAGAACACTGAAGCTTTCTTT. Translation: CASSKKTGQNTEAFF.

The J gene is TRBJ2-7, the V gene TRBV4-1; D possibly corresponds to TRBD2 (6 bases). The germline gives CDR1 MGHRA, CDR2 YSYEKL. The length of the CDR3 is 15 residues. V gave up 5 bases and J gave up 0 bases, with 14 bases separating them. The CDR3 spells CASSVRDSSSYEQYF. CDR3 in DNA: TGCGCCAGCAGCGTGCGGGACTCTAGCTCCTACGAGCAGTACTTC.

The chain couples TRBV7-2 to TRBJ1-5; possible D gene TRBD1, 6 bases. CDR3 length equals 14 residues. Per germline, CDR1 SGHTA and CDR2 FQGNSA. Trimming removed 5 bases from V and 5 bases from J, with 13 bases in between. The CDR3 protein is CASSLDRLHQPQHF. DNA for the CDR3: TGTGCCAGCAGCCTAGACAGGCTACATCAGCCCCAGCATTTT.

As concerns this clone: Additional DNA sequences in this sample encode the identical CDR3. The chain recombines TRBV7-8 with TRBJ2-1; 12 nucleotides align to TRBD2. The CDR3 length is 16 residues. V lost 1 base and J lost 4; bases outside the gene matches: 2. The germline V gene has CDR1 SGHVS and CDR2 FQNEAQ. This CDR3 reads CASSLGTSGVYNEQFF. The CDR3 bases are TGTGCCAGCAGCTTAGGGACTAGCGGGGTATACAATGAGCAGTTCTTC.

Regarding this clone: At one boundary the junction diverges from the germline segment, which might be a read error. This CDR3 reads CSSSQGVEAFF. DNA for the CDR3: TGTTCCAGCAGCCAGGGGGTGGAAGCTTTCTTT. V usage is TRBV7-9 and J usage is TRBJ1-1; 7 positions match TRBD1. Germline V gene data show CDR1 as SEHNR and CDR2 as FQNEAQ (reference sequence). The CDR3 runs 11 residues.

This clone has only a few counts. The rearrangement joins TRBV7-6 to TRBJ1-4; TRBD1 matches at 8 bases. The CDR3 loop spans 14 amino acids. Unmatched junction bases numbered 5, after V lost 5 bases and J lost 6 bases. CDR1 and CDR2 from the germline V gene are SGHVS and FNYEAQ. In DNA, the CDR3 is TGTGCCAGCAGCCAAGGACAGGGCTATGAAAAACTGTTTTTT. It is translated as CASSQGQGYEKLFF.

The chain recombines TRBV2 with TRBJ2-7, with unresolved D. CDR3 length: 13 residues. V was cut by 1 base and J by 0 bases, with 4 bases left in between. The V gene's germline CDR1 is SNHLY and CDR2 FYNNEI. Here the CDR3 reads CASSEVSSYEQYF. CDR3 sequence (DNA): TGTGCCAGCAGTGAAGTCAGCTCCTACGAGCAGTACTTC. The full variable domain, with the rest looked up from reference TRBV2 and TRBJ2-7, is EPEVTQTPSHQVTQMGQEVILRCVPISNHLYFYWYRQILGQKVEFLVSFYNNEISEKSEIFDDQFSVERPDGSNFTLKIRSTKLEDSAMYFCASSEVSSYEQYFGPGTRLTVT.

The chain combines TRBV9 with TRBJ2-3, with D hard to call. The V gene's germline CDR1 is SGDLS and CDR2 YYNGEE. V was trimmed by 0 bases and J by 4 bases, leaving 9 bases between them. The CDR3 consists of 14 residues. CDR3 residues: CASSVVSVSDTQYF. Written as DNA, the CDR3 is TGTGCCAGCAGCGTAGTCAGCGTTTCAGATACGCAGTATTTT.

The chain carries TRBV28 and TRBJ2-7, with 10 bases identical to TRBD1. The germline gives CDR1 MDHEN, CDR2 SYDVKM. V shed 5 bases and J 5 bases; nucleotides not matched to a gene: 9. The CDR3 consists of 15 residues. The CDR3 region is CASSLPGTGVNEQYF. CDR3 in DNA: TGTGCCAGCAGTCTGCCCGGGACAGGGGTGAACGAGCAGTACTTC.

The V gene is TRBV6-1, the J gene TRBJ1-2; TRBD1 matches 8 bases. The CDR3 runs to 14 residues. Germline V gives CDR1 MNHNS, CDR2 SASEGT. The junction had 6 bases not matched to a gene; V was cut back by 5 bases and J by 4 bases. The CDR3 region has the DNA TGTGCCAGCAGTCCTACAGGGGGTAGCTATGGCTACACCTTC. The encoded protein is CASSPTGGSYGYTF.

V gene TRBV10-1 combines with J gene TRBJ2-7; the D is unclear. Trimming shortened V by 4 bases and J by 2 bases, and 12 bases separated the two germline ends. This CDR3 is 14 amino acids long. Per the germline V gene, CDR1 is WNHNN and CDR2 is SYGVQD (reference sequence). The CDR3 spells CASSGARGPYEQYF. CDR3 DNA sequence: TGCGCCAGCAGTGGAGCTAGAGGTCCCTACGAGCAGTACTTC.

The CDR3 loop is CSVEDLPLAEVYNEQFF. For the CDR3, the DNA is TGCAGCGTTGAAGATCTTCCACTAGCGGAAGTCTACAATGAGCAGTTCTTC. This chain connects TRBV29-1 to TRBJ2-1; 8 bases map to TRBD2. In germline, CDR1 is SQVTM, CDR2 ANQGSEA. V shed 0 bases and J 3 bases; nucleotides not matched to a gene: 10. The CDR3 sequence is 17 residues long.